This T cell receptor beta chain is drawn from a study of blood T cell repertoires in COVID-19. Study at large: Samples taken during acute and convalescent COVID-19 were collected in the United States, Italy and Spain. Sample material is recorded as cDNA or gDNA derived from T cells, B-cell-depleted T cells, or PBMCs.

Trimming at V came to 7 bases and at J to 0 bases, leaving 8 bases not matched to a gene. The CDR3 has 15 residues. Germline CDR1 is LNHDA and CDR2 is SQIVND (reference sequence). While infection was still active, Seattle patients were enrolled and then followed longitudinally. Method: immunoSEQ multiplex PCR; TCRdb's copy keeps in-frame clones and lacks some. The data contain roughly 240,000 clones, approximately 85% of them singletons. Sequencing was carried out using peripheral blood. The genes are TRBV19 and TRBJ1-2, with TRBD1 matching 7 bases. The clonotype originates from a woman older than 75 with COVID-19, enrolled during active disease. The CDR3 here is CASTLRTGPNYGYTF. The CDR3 nucleotides are TGTGCCAGTACTTTAAGGACAGGACCTAACTATGGCTACACCTTC.